Sequencing of this TCR beta chain was carried out in a study of regulatory T cells in long-lasting Graves disease. Time point reported: newly diagnosed GD, antithyroid drugs for less than 3 months. Extracted RNA from PBMCs served as the source of the TCR library. Arm-PCR of CDR3 regions and iRepertoire HTBI primers were the basis on which TCR beta libraries were built. Using its own MiXCR run on the multiplex PCR reads, TCRdb lists one record per CDR3 protein. The sample has roughly 430,000 distinct CDR3 sequences, over 15% seen once; the top ten hold about 10%. Germline-derived CDR1 and CDR2 are MDHEN and SYDVKM. The V segment lost 6 bases and the J segment 5 bases; nucleotides outside the gene matches: 13. The CDR3 spans 16 residues. The sample was also reused in another study, on T cells in Graves' hyperthyroidism and ophthalmopathy.

This sequence joins TRBV28 and TRBJ1-2; TRBD1 matches at 9 bases. The TCR sequence derives from a woman aged 25 to 45 with Graves disease. The sample here was peripheral blood mononuclear cells (PBMCs), taken at new diagnosis, from a patient treated with antithyroid drugs. The chain's CDR3 is CASSLGTGRIGYGYTF. In nucleotides, the CDR3 is TGTGCCAGCAGCCTAGGGACAGGGAGGATTGGATATGGCTACACCTTC.